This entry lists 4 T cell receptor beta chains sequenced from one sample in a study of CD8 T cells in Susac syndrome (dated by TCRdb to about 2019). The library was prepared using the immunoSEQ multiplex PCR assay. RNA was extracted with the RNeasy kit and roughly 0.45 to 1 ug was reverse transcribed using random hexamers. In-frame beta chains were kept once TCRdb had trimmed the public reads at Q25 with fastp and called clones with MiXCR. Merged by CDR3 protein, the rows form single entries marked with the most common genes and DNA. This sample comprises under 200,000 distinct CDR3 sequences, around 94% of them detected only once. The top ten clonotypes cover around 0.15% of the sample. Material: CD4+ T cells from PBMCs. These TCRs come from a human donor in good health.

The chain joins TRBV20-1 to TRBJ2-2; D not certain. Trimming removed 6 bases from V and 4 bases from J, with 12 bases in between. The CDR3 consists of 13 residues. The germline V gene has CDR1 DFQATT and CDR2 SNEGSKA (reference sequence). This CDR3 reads CSAMDESTGELFF. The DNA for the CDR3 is TGCAGTGCAATGGATGAGAGCACCGGGGAGCTGTTTTTT.

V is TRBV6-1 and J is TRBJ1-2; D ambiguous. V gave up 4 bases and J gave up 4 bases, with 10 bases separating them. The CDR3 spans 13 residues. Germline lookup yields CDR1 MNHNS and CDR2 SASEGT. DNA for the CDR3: TGTGCCAGCAGTGTAGAGTTTACCTATGGCTACACCTTC. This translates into CASSVEFTYGYTF.

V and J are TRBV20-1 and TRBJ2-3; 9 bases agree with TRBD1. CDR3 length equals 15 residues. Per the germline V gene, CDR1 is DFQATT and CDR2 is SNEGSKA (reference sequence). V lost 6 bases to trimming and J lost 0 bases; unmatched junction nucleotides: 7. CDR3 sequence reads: CSAHTGTGSTDTQYF. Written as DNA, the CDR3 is TGCAGTGCCCATACTGGGACAGGGAGCACAGATACGCAGTATTTT.

The CDR3 bases are TGCAGTGCTGCAGCTGGGGCCAACGTCCTGACTTTC. This gives the protein CSAAAGANVLTF. The genes are TRBV20-1 and TRBJ2-6, with D hard to call. The germline V gene encodes CDR1 DFQATT and CDR2 SNEGSKA (reference sequence). This CDR3 is built from 12 residues. V shed 5 bases and J shed 2 bases, with 4 bases lying between them.